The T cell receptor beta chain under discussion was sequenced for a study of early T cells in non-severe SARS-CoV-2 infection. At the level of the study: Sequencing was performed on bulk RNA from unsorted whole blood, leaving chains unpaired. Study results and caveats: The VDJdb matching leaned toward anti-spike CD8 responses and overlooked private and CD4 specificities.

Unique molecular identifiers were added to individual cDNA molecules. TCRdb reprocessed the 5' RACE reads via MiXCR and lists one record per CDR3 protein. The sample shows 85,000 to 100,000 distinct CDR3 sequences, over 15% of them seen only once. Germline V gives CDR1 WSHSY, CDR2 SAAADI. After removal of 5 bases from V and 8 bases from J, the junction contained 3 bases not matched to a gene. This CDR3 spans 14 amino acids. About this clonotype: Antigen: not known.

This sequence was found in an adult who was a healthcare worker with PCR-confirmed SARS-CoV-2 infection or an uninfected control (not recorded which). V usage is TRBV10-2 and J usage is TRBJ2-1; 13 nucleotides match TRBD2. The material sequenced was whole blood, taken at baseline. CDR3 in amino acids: CASSRGTSGDEQFF. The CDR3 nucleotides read TGCGCCAGCAGTAGAGGGACTAGCGGGGATGAGCAGTTCTTC.